The entry below describes one T cell receptor beta chain. Only in-frame clones appear in the TCRdb table, and some are missing; sequencing was by immunoSEQ multiplex PCR. The table records over 250,000 clones, more than 75% of them present only once. The data stem from a study of blood T cell repertoires in COVID-19. The CDR3 consists of 15 residues. The trim removed 6 bases at V and 6 bases at J, leaving 10 bases unmatched. CDR1 and CDR2 from the germline V gene are MNHEY and SVGEGT. Specimen: peripheral blood. The sequence came from a man in his forties who had recovered from COVID-19. The J gene is TRBJ2-3, the V gene TRBV6-2 or TRBV6-3; 9 positions agree with TRBD1. The CDR3 reads CASSRQTGGADTQYF. The CDR3 bases are TGTGCCAGCAGCCGACAGACAGGGGGGGCCGATACGCAGTATTTT.